A selection of T cell receptor beta chains follows, all from one sample in a study of regulatory T cells in long-lasting Graves disease. Each CDR3 protein gets one entry after TCRdb re-called the multiplex PCR reads with MiXCR. The repertoire has just over 600,000 distinct CDR3 sequences, approximately 15% of them found once; the top ten carry 15% to 20%. The sample also formed part of further work on T cells in Graves' hyperthyroidism and ophthalmopathy.

The material was peripheral blood mononuclear cells (PBMCs), obtained at new diagnosis, from a patient treated with antithyroid drugs. The receptors here all came from a woman in her twenties or thirties with Graves disease. The CDR3 runs from the conserved cysteine through the conserved F or W. A D gene is named only where the DNA matches it firmly. A row's size may be missing; if present it is once, few, many or a size class.

v_gene	d_gene	abundance	len	j_gene	CDR3nt	CDR3aa
TRBV28	TRBD2	many	18	TRBJ2-7	TGTGCCAGCAGTTCACCGGGACACCTGACTAGCGGGAGGGGCGAGCAGTACTTC	CASSSPGHLTSGRGEQYF
TRBV29-1	.	few	15	TRBJ1-2	TGCAGCGTTGAAAGCCCAGCCCAAGGGACGGATGGCTACACCTTC	CSVESPAQGTDGYTF
TRBV24-1	.	.	13	TRBJ2-1	TGTGCCACCAGTGGCGGAGGGTTAGAAGAGCAGTTCTTC	CATSGGGLEEQFF
TRBV20-1	TRBD1	few	15	TRBJ2-7	TGCAGTGCTAGAGATTTCCTGACAGGGTCCTACGAGCAGTACTTC	CSARDFLTGSYEQYF
TRBV18	.	.	14	TRBJ1-2	TGTGCCAGCTCACCACCGGTCACCTCCTATGGCTACACCTTC	CASSPPVTSYGYTF
TRBV28	TRBD2	.	15	TRBJ2-2	TGTGCCAGCCGACTAGCGGGAGCGGGCACCGGGGAGCTGTTTTTT	CASRLAGAGTGELFF
TRBV6-1	.	.	13	TRBJ2-5	TGTGCCAGCAGCCCCGTTGGGGCCGAGACCCAGTACTTC	CASSPVGAETQYF
TRBV7-6	.	many	14	TRBJ1-3	TGTGCCAGCAGCCCCAGCTGGGAAGGAAACACCATATATTTT	CASSPSWEGNTIYF
TRBV20-1	TRBD1	many	14	TRBJ1-6	TGCAGTGCTAGGAGCAGGACAGGGGGTTCACCCCTCCACTTT	CSARSRTGGSPLHF
TRBV14	.	few	16	TRBJ2-7	TGTGCCAGCAGCCCCGTCGCGGGGGCCCGCTCCTACGAGCAGTACTTC	CASSPVAGARSYEQYF
TRBV7-9	TRBD2	many	18	TRBJ2-3	TGTGCCAGCAGCCATCGCGGGGGGAGGGCGGAATTAAGGGATACGCAGTATTTT	CASSHRGGRAELRDTQYF
TRBV6-1	TRBD1	many	18	TRBJ2-1	TGTGCCAGCAGTGAACAGGGGGCGTTTTCGACCCTCTACAATGAGCAGTTCTTC	CASSEQGAFSTLYNEQFF
TRBV6-5	.	many	16	TRBJ2-7	TGTGCCAGCAGTTACATAGGACCGAGAAGCGCCTACGAGCAGTACTTC	CASSYIGPRSAYEQYF
TRBV12-3/TRBV12-4	TRBD2	many	14	TRBJ2-1	TGTGCCAGCATTGGGCGGGAGAGTTTCAATGAGCAGTTCTTC	CASIGRESFNEQFF
TRBV2	.	many	11	TRBJ2-5	TGTGCCAGCAGTGCAGTGGAGACCCAGTACTTC	CASSAVETQYF
TRBV20-1	.	.	17	TRBJ1-3	TGCAGTGCGGATTCCCCGCCACACCGGGACACAGGAAACACCATATATTTT	CSADSPPHRDTGNTIYF
TRBV12-3/TRBV12-4	.	many	15	TRBJ2-3	TGTGCCAGCAGTTTCGGGTCAACCGGCACAGATACGCAGTATTTT	CASSFGSTGTDTQYF
TRBV7-8	TRBD1	many	15	TRBJ1-6	TGTGCCAGCAGCAAAAACAGGGGGTTAGATTCACCCCTCCACTTT	CASSKNRGLDSPLHF
TRBV3-1	TRBD2	.	20	TRBJ2-2	TGTGCCAGCAGCCGCCAAGCTAGCGGGAGGGCATTTGGACAGGTCGGGGAGCTGTTTTTT	CASSRQASGRAFGQVGELFF
TRBV7-2	TRBD2	many	16	TRBJ2-3	TGTGCCAGCAGCTTATTGGGAGCGGGAGTGGGGGATACGCAGTATTTT	CASSLLGAGVGDTQYF
TRBV14	TRBD1	few	15	TRBJ2-7	TGTGCCAGCAGCTCCTCGACAGGGATCTCCTACGAGCAGTACTTC	CASSSSTGISYEQYF
TRBV12-3/TRBV12-4	.	.	14	TRBJ2-1	TGTGCCAGCAGTCGCTGGACCAACTACAATGAGCAGTTCTTC	CASSRWTNYNEQFF
TRBV20-1	TRBD2	many	15	TRBJ2-3	TGCAGTGCTAGAATGGGACTAGCGGGTACAGATACGCAGTATTTT	CSARMGLAGTDTQYF
TRBV5-1	.	many	11	TRBJ1-4	TGTGCCAGCAGTCTCGGAGAAAAACTGTTTTTT	CASSLGEKLFF
TRBV19	TRBD1	.	17	TRBJ2-7	TGTGCCTCCTCAGAGGGGGCAGACTCCTCACTCTCAAATGAGCAGTACTTC	CASSEGADSSLSNEQYF
TRBV12-3/TRBV12-4	TRBD2	many	15	TRBJ2-1	TGTGCCAGCACCCCTAGCGGGAGGGAATACAATGAGCAGTTCTTC	CASTPSGREYNEQFF
TRBV20-1	TRBD2	many	15	TRBJ2-1	TGCAGTGCTCTCCGACTAGCGGGAGGGCCCAATGAGCAGTTCTTC	CSALRLAGGPNEQFF
TRBV12-3/TRBV12-4	.	many	14	TRBJ1-5	TGTGCCAGCAGTTTAATAGGGCTCGGTCAGCCCCAGCATTTT	CASSLIGLGQPQHF
TRBV4-1	.	few	16	TRBJ2-6	TGCGCCAGCAGCCAAGGCGACGGCTCTGGGGCCAACGTCCTGACTTTC	CASSQGDGSGANVLTF
TRBV28	TRBD1	many	17	TRBJ1-3	TGTGCCAGCAGTTACCGACTACAGGGGGCTTCTGGAAACACCATATATTTT	CASSYRLQGASGNTIYF
TRBV27	.	many	15	TRBJ2-7	TGTGCCAGCAGTTTAGAGGGGCGGACCCCTGGGGAGCAGTACTTC	CASSLEGRTPGEQYF
TRBV27	TRBD2	many	15	TRBJ2-5	TGTGCCAGCTCCCGGGGGGGCGGTCCCCAAGAGACCCAGTACTTC	CASSRGGGPQETQYF
TRBV2	.	many	13	TRBJ2-3	TGTGCCAGCAGTGAAGAAGGGGCAGATACGCAGTATTTT	CASSEEGADTQYF
TRBV28	.	many	13	TRBJ1-5	TGTGCCAGCAGTTTACGCCGGGATGCGCCCCAGCATTTT	CASSLRRDAPQHF
TRBV3-1	.	.	14	TRBJ2-5	TGTGCCAGCAGCCAAGCCAGGGGACAAGAGACCCAGTACTTC	CASSQARGQETQYF
TRBV28	.	few	15	TRBJ2-1	TGTGCCAGCAGTTTTGATATTATCTCCTACAATGAGCAGTTCTTC	CASSFDIISYNEQFF
TRBV29-1	TRBD1	.	13	TRBJ1-1	TGCAGCGGGGTAGGACAGGGGAACACTGAAGCTTTCTTT	CSGVGQGNTEAFF
TRBV2	TRBD2	many	14	TRBJ2-1	TGTGCCAGCAGTGGGACTAGCGACTACAATGAGCAGTTCTTC	CASSGTSDYNEQFF
TRBV18	TRBD1	few	14	TRBJ1-2	TGTGCCAGCTCACCGGGACAGGGGAGTCCTGGCTACACCTTC	CASSPGQGSPGYTF
TRBV7-2	.	many	14	TRBJ1-6	TGTGCCAGCAGCCCGCCGGGTTCCAATTCACCCCTCCACTTT	CASSPPGSNSPLHF